Given below is one T cell receptor beta chain in context. Per the original methods: Estimates of nucleated cell counts were drawn from the amplification of reference gene primers. This table comes from immunoSEQ multiplex PCR, and its TCRdb copy is limited to in-frame clones, with some not included. For V, J and clone size, that table is used; D and trimming come from the DNA. In the table there are about 56,000 clones, about 88% of which are singletons. These data originate in a study of blood T cell repertoires in COVID-19. Study context: Whether acute or convalescent, the COVID-19 samples came from the United States, Italy and Spain. Nucleic acid was either cDNA or gDNA, and it came from T cells, B-cell-depleted T cells, or PBMCs.

Germline CDR1 is WSHSY and CDR2 is SAAADI. The CDR3 has 18 amino acids. Germline trimming cut 5 bases from V and 0 bases from J; bases unmatched to any gene: 11. The V and J genes are TRBV10-2 and TRBJ1-4, with 8 nucleotides matching TRBD1. Material: peripheral blood. The TCR originated in a woman aged 60-75 years with COVID-19, enrolled during active disease. In DNA, the CDR3 is TGCGCCAGCAGTAGGGATCGGACAGGGACGGCAACTAATGAAAAACTGTTTTTT. Its translation: CASSRDRTGTATNEKLFF.